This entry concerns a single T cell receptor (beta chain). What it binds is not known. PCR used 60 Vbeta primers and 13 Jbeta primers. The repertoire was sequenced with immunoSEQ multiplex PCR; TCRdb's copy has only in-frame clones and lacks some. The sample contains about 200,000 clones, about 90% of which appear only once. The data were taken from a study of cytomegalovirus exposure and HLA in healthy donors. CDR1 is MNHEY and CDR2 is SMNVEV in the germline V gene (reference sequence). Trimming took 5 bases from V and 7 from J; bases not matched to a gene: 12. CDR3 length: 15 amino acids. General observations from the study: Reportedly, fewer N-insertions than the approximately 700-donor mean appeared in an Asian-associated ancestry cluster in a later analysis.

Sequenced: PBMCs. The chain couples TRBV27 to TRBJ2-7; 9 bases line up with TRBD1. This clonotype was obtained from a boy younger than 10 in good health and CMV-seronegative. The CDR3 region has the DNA TGTGCCAGCAGTGTAACAGGGGGCCCTTCCCTTGAGCAGTACTTC. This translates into CASSVTGGPSLEQYF.